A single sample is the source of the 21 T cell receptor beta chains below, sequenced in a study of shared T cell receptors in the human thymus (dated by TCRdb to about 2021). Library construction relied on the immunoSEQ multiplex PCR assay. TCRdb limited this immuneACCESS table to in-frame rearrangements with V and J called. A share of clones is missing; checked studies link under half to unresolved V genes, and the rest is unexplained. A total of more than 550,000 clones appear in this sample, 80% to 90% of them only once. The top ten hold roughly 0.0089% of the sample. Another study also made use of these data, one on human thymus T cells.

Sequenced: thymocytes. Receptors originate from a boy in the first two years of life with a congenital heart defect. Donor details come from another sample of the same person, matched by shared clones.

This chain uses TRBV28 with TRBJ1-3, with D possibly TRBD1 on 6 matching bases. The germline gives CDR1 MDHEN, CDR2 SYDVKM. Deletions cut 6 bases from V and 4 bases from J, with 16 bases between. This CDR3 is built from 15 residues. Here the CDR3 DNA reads TGTGCCAGCAGAAGTTACAGGGTGTCCGGAAACACCATATATTTT. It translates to CASRSYRVSGNTIYF.

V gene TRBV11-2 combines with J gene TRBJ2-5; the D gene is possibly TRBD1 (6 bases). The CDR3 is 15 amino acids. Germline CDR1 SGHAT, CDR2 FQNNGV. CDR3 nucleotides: TGTGGGGGCAGGGGCGATAGATACCCAAAAGAGACCCAGTACTTC. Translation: CGGRGDRYPKETQYF.

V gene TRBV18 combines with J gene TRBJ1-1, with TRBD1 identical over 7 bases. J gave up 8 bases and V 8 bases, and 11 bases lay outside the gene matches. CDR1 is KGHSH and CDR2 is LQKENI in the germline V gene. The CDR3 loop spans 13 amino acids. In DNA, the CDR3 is TGTGCCAGCCCAAACAGGGGTTACATCGAAGCTTTCTTT. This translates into CASPNRGYIEAFF.

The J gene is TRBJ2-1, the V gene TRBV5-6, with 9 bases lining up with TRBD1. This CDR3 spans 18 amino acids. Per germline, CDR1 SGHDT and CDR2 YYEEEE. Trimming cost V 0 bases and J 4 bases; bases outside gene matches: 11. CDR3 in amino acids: CASSLGPRDRALYNEQFF. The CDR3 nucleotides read TGTGCCAGCAGCTTGGGGCCACGGGACAGGGCTTTATACAATGAGCAGTTCTTC.

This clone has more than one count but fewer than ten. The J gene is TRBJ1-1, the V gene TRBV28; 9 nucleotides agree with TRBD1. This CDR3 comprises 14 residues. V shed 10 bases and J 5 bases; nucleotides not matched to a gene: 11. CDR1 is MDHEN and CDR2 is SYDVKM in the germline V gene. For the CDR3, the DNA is TGTGCCACCAAGGATGCCGGGACAGGGACTGAAGCTTTCTTT. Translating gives CATKDAGTGTEAFF.

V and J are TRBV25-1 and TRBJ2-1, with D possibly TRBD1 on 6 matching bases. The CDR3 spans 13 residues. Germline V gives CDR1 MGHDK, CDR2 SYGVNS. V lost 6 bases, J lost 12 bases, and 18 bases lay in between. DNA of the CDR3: TGTGCCAGCAGAGGGACACACCCCGAGGGGCAGTTCTTC. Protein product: CASRGTHPEGQFF.

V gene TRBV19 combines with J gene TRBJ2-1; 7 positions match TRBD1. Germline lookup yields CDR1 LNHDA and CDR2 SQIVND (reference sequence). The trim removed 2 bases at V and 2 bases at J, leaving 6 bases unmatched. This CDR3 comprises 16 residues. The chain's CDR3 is CASSIPRQGPYNEQFF. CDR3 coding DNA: TGTGCCAGTAGTATACCACGACAGGGACCCTACAATGAGCAGTTCTTC.

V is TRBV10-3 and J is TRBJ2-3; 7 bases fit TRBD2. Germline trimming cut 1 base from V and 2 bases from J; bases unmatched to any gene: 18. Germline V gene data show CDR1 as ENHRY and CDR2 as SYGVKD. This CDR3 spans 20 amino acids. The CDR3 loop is CAISEFTKGRAGSNTDTQYF. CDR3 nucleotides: TGTGCCATCAGTGAGTTTACTAAGGGTCGAGCGGGGAGCAACACAGATACGCAGTATTTT.

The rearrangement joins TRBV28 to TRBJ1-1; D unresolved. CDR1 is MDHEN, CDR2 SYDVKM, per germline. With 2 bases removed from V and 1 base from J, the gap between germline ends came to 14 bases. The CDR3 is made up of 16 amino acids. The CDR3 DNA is TGTGCCAGCAGTTTACGGTTCGCGGTCGGGAACACTGAAGCTTTCTTT. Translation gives CASSLRFAVGNTEAFF.

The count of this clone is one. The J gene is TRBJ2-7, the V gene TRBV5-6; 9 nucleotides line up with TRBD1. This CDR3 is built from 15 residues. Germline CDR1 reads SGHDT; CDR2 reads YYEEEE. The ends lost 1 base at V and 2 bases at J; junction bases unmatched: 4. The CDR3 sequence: CASSLPWDRAYEQYF. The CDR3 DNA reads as TGTGCCAGCAGCTTGCCTTGGGACAGGGCCTACGAGCAGTACTTC.

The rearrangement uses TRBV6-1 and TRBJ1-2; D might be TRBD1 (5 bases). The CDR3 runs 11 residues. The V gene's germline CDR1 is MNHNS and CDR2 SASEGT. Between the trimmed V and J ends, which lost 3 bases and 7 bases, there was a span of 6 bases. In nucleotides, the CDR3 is TGTGCCAGCAGTGACCAGGGTGGCTACACCTTC. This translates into CASSDQGGYTF.

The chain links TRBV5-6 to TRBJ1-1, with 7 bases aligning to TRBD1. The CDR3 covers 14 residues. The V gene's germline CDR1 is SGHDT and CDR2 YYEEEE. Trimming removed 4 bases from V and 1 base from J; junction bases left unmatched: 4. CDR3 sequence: CASSHRGGNTEAFF. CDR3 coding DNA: TGTGCCAGCAGCCACAGGGGCGGGAACACTGAAGCTTTCTTT.

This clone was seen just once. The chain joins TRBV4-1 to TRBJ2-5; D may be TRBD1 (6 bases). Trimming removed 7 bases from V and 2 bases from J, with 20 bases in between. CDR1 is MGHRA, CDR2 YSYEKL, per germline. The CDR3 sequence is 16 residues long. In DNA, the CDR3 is TGCGCCAGCACCCCAAAGGGGGACGCGATACAAGAGACCCAGTACTTC. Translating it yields CASTPKGDAIQETQYF.

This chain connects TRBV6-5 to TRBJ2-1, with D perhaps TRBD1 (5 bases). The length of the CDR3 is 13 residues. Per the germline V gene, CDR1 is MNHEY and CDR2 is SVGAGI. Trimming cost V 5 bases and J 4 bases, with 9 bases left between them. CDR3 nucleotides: TGTGCCAGCAGTCAGACAGTGTACAATGAGCAGTTCTTC. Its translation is CASSQTVYNEQFF.

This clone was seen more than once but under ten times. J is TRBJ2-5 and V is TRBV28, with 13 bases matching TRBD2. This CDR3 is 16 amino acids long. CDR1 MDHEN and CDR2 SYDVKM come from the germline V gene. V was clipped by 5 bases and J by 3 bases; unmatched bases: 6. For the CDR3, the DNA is TGTGCCAGCAGTCCTATGGGACTAGCGGGAAAAGAGACCCAGTACTTC. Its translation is CASSPMGLAGKETQYF.

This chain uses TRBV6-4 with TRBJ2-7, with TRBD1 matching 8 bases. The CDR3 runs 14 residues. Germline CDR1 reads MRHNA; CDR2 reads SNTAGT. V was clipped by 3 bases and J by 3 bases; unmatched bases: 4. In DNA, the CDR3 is TGTGCCAGCAGTGAAAACGGACAGGGCTACGAGCAGTACTTC. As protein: CASSENGQGYEQYF.

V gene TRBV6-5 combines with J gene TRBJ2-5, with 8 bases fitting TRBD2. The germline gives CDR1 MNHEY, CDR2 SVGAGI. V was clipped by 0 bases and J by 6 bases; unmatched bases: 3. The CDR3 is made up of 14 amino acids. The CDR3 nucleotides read TGTGCCAGCAGTTACTCCGAGCGGGGGAAGACCCAGTACTTC. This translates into CASSYSERGKTQYF.

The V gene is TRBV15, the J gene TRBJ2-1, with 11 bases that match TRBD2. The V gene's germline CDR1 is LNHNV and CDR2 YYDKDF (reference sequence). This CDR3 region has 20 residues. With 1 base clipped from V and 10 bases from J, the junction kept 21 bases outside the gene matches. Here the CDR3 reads CATSRALLLPLLAGAQEQFF. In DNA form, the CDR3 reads TGTGCCACCAGCAGAGCATTGCTGCTACCTCTACTAGCGGGGGCCCAAGAGCAGTTCTTC.

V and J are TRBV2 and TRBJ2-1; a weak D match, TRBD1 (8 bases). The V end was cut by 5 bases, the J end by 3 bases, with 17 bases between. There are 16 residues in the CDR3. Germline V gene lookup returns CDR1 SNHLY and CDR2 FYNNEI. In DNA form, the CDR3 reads TGTGCCAGCAGTCTACCGGGGGGACAGGACTACAATGAGCAGTTCTTC. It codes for CASSLPGGQDYNEQFF.

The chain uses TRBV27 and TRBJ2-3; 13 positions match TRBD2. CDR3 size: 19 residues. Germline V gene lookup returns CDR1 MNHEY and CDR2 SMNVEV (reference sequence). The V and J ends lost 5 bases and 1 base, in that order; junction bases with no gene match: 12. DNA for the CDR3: TGTGCCAGCAGTGGACTAGCGGGGGACCGGCCTCTTCGCACAGATACGCAGTATTTT. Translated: CASSGLAGDRPLRTDTQYF.

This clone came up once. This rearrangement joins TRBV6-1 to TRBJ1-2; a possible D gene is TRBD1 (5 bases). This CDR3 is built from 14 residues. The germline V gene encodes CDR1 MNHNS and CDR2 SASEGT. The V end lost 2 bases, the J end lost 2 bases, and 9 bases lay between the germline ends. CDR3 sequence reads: CASSERGGNYGYTF. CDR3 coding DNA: TGTGCCAGCAGTGAAAGGGGCGGCAACTATGGCTACACCTTC.